This TCR beta chain was profiled in a study of naive and memory T cell subsets (dated by TCRdb to the late 2010s). As for the study more broadly: Sorted naive and memory T cell subsets from peripheral blood were analyzed in the study using a UMI-based, open-source pipeline for TCR alpha and beta sequencing. The functional CMV T cell responses agreed completely with IgG serology results. RNA was DNase-treated and reverse transcribed with TCR constant-region primers, mostly using SuperScript III.

Including the terminal cysteine and phenylalanine, the CDR3 comprises 13 residues. The kept DNA is CDR3 alone, 39 bases in frame from the first base. The V end loses 5 bases and the J end loses 3 bases, and a stretch of 11 bases separates them. CDR1 and CDR2, looked up from the germline V gene, are MDHEN and SYDVKM. Receptor amplification or capture employed UMI-ligation and nested PCR. The beta constant-region primer consisted of an equimolar mixture of two oligonucleotides that together covered TRBC1 and TRBC2. Four rounds of PCR were used to amplify ligated cDNA, with nested alpha and beta constant-region primers being used together with the SP2 primer. A single-stranded oligonucleotide carrying the SP2 primer and a 12-nucleotide UMI was ligated to the 3' end of the cDNA by T4 RNA ligase 1. The ligation reaction was incubated at 16°C for roughly 19-24 hours. PCR2 was usually performed as a SYBR Green qPCR and halted at a preset threshold so that over-amplification would not occur. All purifications after the first were performed with Agencourt AMPure XP magnetic beads. Library quantification was done by Qubit, followed by a TapeStation check on which the main peak was expected at around 650 bp. Pooled libraries were sequenced on an Illumina MiSeq with v2 2x251 paired-end kits, typically giving about 0.9-2.1 million reads per sample. Each sample was pooled at approximately 4.3 nM, and roughly 4.5-8% PhiX was included to help cluster recognition. The paper's processing steps were these. Decombinator assigned V and J genes to Demultiplexor-processed FASTQ reads by tag matching, allowing a single base-pair mismatch. Collapsinator used UMIs to correct both sequencing errors and frequency errors arising from PCR heterogeneity. CDR3Translator translated TCRs and extracted CDR3s from the conserved cysteine to the FGXG phenylalanine, flagging non-productive sequences. Gini, Shannon entropy and inverse Simpson indices were computed after subsampling the repertoires to the same number of UMI-defined TCRs. Within the linear range, a power law was fitted to clonotype abundance distributions using maximum likelihood. Similar UMI counts, unique TCR numbers and clonal distributions were obtained with the pipeline and with MIGEC on one naive CD8 sample. One analysis removed from the naive repertoire any naive TCRs that were also found in any memory subset from the same donor. The repertoires were searched for just under 7,500 CMV-associated CDR3 sequences that had been compiled from VDJdb and a published dataset. TCRdb ran its own pipeline on the public reads, namely fastp trimming at Q25 and MiXCR clone calling, and kept in-frame beta chains. Under each unique CDR3 protein, matching rows form one entry showing the most common genes and DNA. TCRdb, not the original authors, processed these V and J calls. For this sample there are 85,000 or so distinct CDR3 sequences; roughly 9.3% appear just once. 1.2% of the sample goes to the ten largest clones.

There are many counts of this clonotype. Its recognized antigen is unknown. Per-base qualities were not stored, and no clone one base away is much larger. What the study reported, not specific to this receptor: Naive repertoires, especially CD8, contained a few larger clonotypes, possibly memory cells re-expressing CD45RA. No ground truth was available to validate the repertoire findings for the naive and memory subsets. In both CD4 and CD8 cells, the Gini index increased while Shannon and inverse Simpson diversity decreased from naive through CM, EM and EMRA. Clonotypes were defined as single alpha or beta chain sequences, not paired alpha/beta receptors. After error correction, over 95% of naive TCR sequences appeared only once, giving much steeper abundance distributions than memory subsets. The abundance of TCRs followed a power law with an exponent that differed between naive and memory subsets yet stayed consistent across the three individuals. RNA-based TCR counts may be affected by expression changes linked to T cell activation and differentiation.

From the second PCR step onward, the TCR alpha chain libraries and the TCR beta chain libraries were amplified separately. Donor CMV status was determined by IFNgamma production from CD4+ T cells after overnight stimulation of fresh PBMCs with CMV viral lysate. Miltenyi beads were used first to positively select CD4 T cells, and CD8 T cells were then positively selected from the CD4-negative fraction. Cells were stained for CD3, CD4, CD8, CD45RA, CD27 and a live/dead dye and were sorted on a BD Aria II into four subsets based on CD45RA and CD27. Blood was obtained from three healthy volunteers, and the blood from each volunteer was fractionated into CD4 and CD8 T cells and subsequently into four differentiation subsets. About 120 ml of peripheral blood was taken from each donor, and PBMC were separated by density-gradient centrifugation on Ficoll-Paque PLUS. The sorted cells were lysed in RLT buffer, after which RNA was extracted using a Qiagen RNeasy kit and kept at -80 degrees C.

Recombination connected TRBV28 to TRBJ2-7, with no reliable assignment of the D segment. The specimen was naive CD8+ T cells from blood. Read against the paper, the sample's cell subset or site label means: naive T cells, CD45RA high CD27+. The sequence derives from a human donor in good health. This receptor has the CDR3 CASSRTVSYEQYF. The sequenced DNA: TGTGCCAGCAGTCGCACAGTGAGCTACGAGCAGTACTTC.